This is a list of T cell receptor beta chains from one sample in a study of cytomegalovirus exposure and HLA in healthy donors. Generated by immunoSEQ multiplex PCR, the TCRdb table keeps only in-frame clones and is missing some. The sample consists of approximately 170,000 clones, approximately 80% of them appearing once. What was sequenced was PBMCs. The receptors derive from a man younger than 35 in good health and CMV-seropositive. Both conserved end residues are part of each CDR3. A D gene is named only where the DNA matches it firmly. Clone size, where shown, is once, few, many, or a class for clones that have expanded.

CDR3,DNA,size,J,V,D
CASKSSGTTYNGQFF,TGTGCCAGCAAATCTAGCGGGACGACGTACAATGGGCAGTTCTTC,.,TRBJ2-1,TRBV4-2,TRBD2
CASSPGLAGREQYF,TGTGCCAGCAGCCCGGGACTAGCGGGAAGGGAGCAGTACTTC,few,TRBJ2-7,TRBV7-2,TRBD2
CASRGGTGSHQPQHF,TGTGCCAGCAGGGGTGGGACAGGGAGTCATCAGCCCCAGCATTTT,.,TRBJ1-5,TRBV6-6,TRBD1
CASTRAGGPSIGEQYF,TGTGCCAGCACTAGAGCGGGAGGGCCGAGTATCGGAGAGCAGTACTTC,.,TRBJ2-7,TRBV27,TRBD2
CASSHDGQGYNEQFF,TGTGCCAGCAGCCACGACGGACAGGGGTACAATGAGCAGTTCTTC,.,TRBJ2-1,TRBV4-2,TRBD1
CASSPFGGRENIQYF,TGTGCCAGCAGCCCATTTGGTGGCAGGGAAAACATTCAGTACTTC,.,TRBJ2-4,TRBV7-9,.
CASSTARDRGTFF,TGTGCCAGTAGTACGGCCAGGGACAGGGGGACTTTCTTT,.,TRBJ1-1,TRBV19,TRBD1
CASSLSSGYEQYF,TGTGCCAGCAGCTTGTCCTCGGGTTACGAGCAGTACTTC,.,TRBJ2-7,TRBV5-6,.
CASSSLVGGHNEQFF,TGCGCCAGCAGCTCACTAGTGGGGGGGCACAATGAGCAGTTCTTC,.,TRBJ2-1,TRBV5-1,.
CASSSGTNSGANVLTF,TGTGCCAGCAGCTCGGGGACTAACTCTGGGGCCAACGTCCTGACTTTC,.,TRBJ2-6,TRBV7-2,TRBD2
CASSRDSLGELFF,TGTGCCAGCAGCCGGGACAGCTTGGGGGAGCTGTTTTTT,.,TRBJ2-2,TRBV13,TRBD1
CASSLGAYAGNTIYF,TGTGCCAGCAGTTTAGGGGCCTACGCTGGAAACACCATATATTTT,.,TRBJ1-3,TRBV6-1,.
CASRSQGVTEAFF,TGTGCCAGCAGGTCACAGGGGGTGACTGAAGCTTTCTTT,.,TRBJ1-1,TRBV2,TRBD1
CSAAGTGKSYEQYF,TGCAGCGCCGCGGGGACAGGGAAATCCTACGAGCAGTACTTC,once,TRBJ2-7,TRBV29-1,TRBD1
CTRREGDNEQFF,TGTACCCGGCGGGAGGGGGACAATGAGCAGTTCTTC,.,TRBJ2-1,TRBV5-6,TRBD2
CASSPGTGGHEQFF,TGTGCCAGCAGCCCCGGGACAGGGGGTCATGAGCAGTTCTTC,.,TRBJ2-1,TRBV5-5,TRBD1
CASSFMGGGGDHGAYEQYF,TGTGCCAGCAGTTTTATGGGGGGGGGAGGGGACCACGGAGCCTACGAGCAGTACTTC,.,TRBJ2-7,TRBV28,TRBD2
CASSGDRGTEAFF,TGTGCCAGCTCGGGGGACAGGGGAACTGAAGCTTTCTTT,once,TRBJ1-1,TRBV18,TRBD1
CASSLDRTEAFF,TGTGCCAGCAGCTTGGACAGAACTGAAGCTTTCTTT,few,TRBJ1-1,TRBV13,.
CASSFRMREQYF,TGTGCCAGCAGCTTCCGGATGAGGGAGCAGTACTTC,.,TRBJ2-7,TRBV7-2,.
CASSPGLAGGRETQYF,TGTGCCAGCTCACCGGGCCTAGCGGGAGGTCGAGAGACCCAGTACTTC,.,TRBJ2-5,TRBV18,TRBD2
CASSPPPGEIAFF,TGTGCCAGCTCACCACCCCCCGGGGAGATCGCTTTCTTT,once,TRBJ1-1,TRBV18,.
CASSLGQGVAQHF,TGTGCCAGCAGCTTGGGACAGGGTGTAGCCCAGCATTTT,few,TRBJ1-5,TRBV5-8,TRBD1
CASSGGTSPGELFF,TGTGCCAGCAGCGGCGGGACTAGTCCCGGGGAGCTGTTTTTT,.,TRBJ2-2,TRBV5-4,TRBD2
CASSLGLGRGETQYF,TGTGCCAGCAGCCTAGGGTTAGGCCGGGGAGAGACCCAGTACTTC,.,TRBJ2-5,TRBV11-3,.
CATKTLESGELFF,TGTGCCACCAAAACCTTAGAGTCCGGGGAGCTGTTTTTT,.,TRBJ2-2,TRBV6-5,.
CAIQGQSNEKLFF,TGTGCCATCCAGGGACAGTCTAATGAAAAACTGTTTTTT,.,TRBJ1-4,TRBV28,TRBD1
CASSFGTDNTGELFF,TGTGCCAGCAGCTTTGGGACAGACAACACCGGGGAGCTGTTTTTT,.,TRBJ2-2,TRBV5-4,TRBD1
CASSPNRGTGEGYTF,TGTGCCAGCAGCCCTAACAGGGGGACAGGGGAAGGCTACACCTTC,.,TRBJ1-2,TRBV14,TRBD1
CASSLRGNSNQPQHF,TGCGCCAGCAGCCTCAGGGGAAATAGCAATCAGCCCCAGCATTTT,.,TRBJ1-5,TRBV5-1,.
CASSLAGGLETQYF,TGCGCCAGCAGCTTGGCGGGAGGTTTAGAGACCCAGTACTTC,once,TRBJ2-5,TRBV5-1,TRBD2
CASSFPTGLAGEEQYF,TGTGCCAGCAGCTTTCCCACGGGACTAGCGGGAGAGGAGCAGTACTTC,.,TRBJ2-7,TRBV13,TRBD2
CARSSGPQGQYF,TGTGCCAGAAGCTCCGGGCCCCAGGGGCAGTATTTT,few,TRBJ2-3,TRBV5-3,.
CASSQSGRSPDTQYF,TGTGCCAGCAGCCAGAGCGGGAGGAGCCCAGATACGCAGTATTTT,.,TRBJ2-3,TRBV11-2,TRBD2